A single sample is the source of the 7 T cell receptor beta chains below, sequenced in a study of control samples from healthy donors and cancer patients (TCRdb year 2020). The library was made by the immunoSEQ multiplex PCR assay. TCRdb carries this immuneACCESS record with in-frame sequences only. Its versions omit some clonotypes, under half of them owing to an unresolved V gene in the studies checked, with the rest unexplained. The sample contains 130,000 to 150,000 clones, roughly 94% of them found a single time. The ten largest clonotypes hold 13% to 15% of the sample. The sample consisted of PBMCs. The receptor set was obtained from a man between 60 and 70 years old with colorectal cancer.

This chain's CDR3 is CASSRGTSGTSTDTQYF. CDR3 nucleotides: TGTGCCAGCAGTCGAGGGACTAGCGGAACTAGCACAGATACGCAGTATTTT. The chain couples TRBV27 to TRBJ2-3, with TRBD2 matching over 11 bases. The CDR3 loop spans 17 amino acids. V lost 5 bases to trimming and J lost 0 bases; unmatched junction nucleotides: 7. Germline V gene sequence: CDR1 MNHEY, CDR2 SMNVEV (reference sequence).

This sequence joins TRBV12-3 or TRBV12-4 and TRBJ1-6; tentatively, D is TRBD1 (6 bases). This CDR3 comprises 13 residues. V gave up 4 bases and J gave up 14 bases, with 15 bases separating them. The CDR3 DNA reads TGTGCCAGCAGTTCGTCCGGGGGGCGAGCCCTCCACTTT. Translated, it gives CASSSSGGRALHF.

V is TRBV6-5 and J is TRBJ1-2; perhaps TRBD1 as D (6 bases). This CDR3 contains 12 residues. CDR1 is MNHEY and CDR2 is SVGAGI in the germline V gene. CDR3 loop: CAKRGPNYGYTF. The CDR3 region has the DNA TGTGCGAAACGGGGGCCGAACTATGGCTACACCTTC.

The V gene is TRBV19, the J gene TRBJ1-6; D uncertain. Germline CDR1 is LNHDA and CDR2 is SQIVND (reference sequence). Trimming removed 1 base from V and 16 bases from J, with 14 bases in between. This CDR3 spans 13 amino acids. CDR3 loop: CASSIGGGLFLHF. CDR3 nucleotides: TGTGCCAGTAGTATAGGAGGAGGCCTTTTTCTCCACTTT.

This sequence joins TRBV19 and TRBJ2-2; TRBD1 or TRBD2 may be the D gene (5 bases each). The CDR3 runs to 15 residues. The germline CDR1 and CDR2 sequences are LNHDA and SQIVND (reference sequence). V gave up 7 bases and J gave up 5 bases, with 17 bases separating them. CDR3 region: CASTPWGRGTGELFF. The CDR3 DNA reads as TGTGCCAGTACCCCCTGGGGGAGAGGTACCGGGGAGCTGTTTTTT.

The chain combines TRBV6-5 with TRBJ2-5, with D possibly being TRBD1 (6 bases). The ends were cut back, 9 bases at V and 9 bases at J, with 20 bases in the middle. CDR3 size: 13 residues. Germline V gene data show CDR1 as MNHEY and CDR2 as SVGAGI. The CDR3 coding sequence is TGTGCCAGTGCGGAGGTGGTGAAGGGGGCCCAGTACTTC. It is translated as CASAEVVKGAQYF.

This clone was detected only a few times. The CDR3 loop reads CASSDGVGYTF. CDR3 DNA sequence: TGTGCCAGCAGTGACGGGGTTGGCTACACCTTC. The rearrangement links TRBV6-1 to TRBJ1-2; D is uncertain. V lost 3 bases and J 7 bases, leaving 6 bases between the germline ends. CDR1 and CDR2 (germline): MNHNS, SASEGT. This CDR3 has 11 amino acids.